This T cell receptor beta chain was identified in a study of cytomegalovirus exposure and HLA in healthy donors. About the research overall: Out of about 360 genotyped donors, about 80% belonged to the Caucasian-associated ancestry cluster. Study findings and constraints: Sequencing likely produced, as an artifact, a cluster of highly shared sequence variants. A few CMV-associated chains proved CMV antigen-specific in vitro. Beyond CMV serostatus, there was no information to go on about immune exposure.

Comment on this clone: Its specificity is unknown.

60 Vbeta and 13 Jbeta primers were used in PCR. Using immunoSEQ multiplex PCR, the repertoire was profiled, and TCRdb retains in-frame clones only, with some absent. The sample lists about 55,000 clones, 78% occurring once. The source material was PBMCs. The clonotype originates from a female donor in good health and CMV-seronegative.

CDR3 DNA: TGTGCCTGGAACCCAGACAGGGGGCTGGACGAGCAGTACTTC. Protein sequence: CAWNPDRGLDEQYF. This chain connects TRBV30 to TRBJ2-7; 10 bases align to TRBD1. The CDR3 is 14 amino acids. Trimming cost V 4 bases and J 5 bases; bases outside gene matches: 8. Germline loops: CDR1 GTSNPN, CDR2 SVGIG (reference sequence).